This T cell receptor (beta chain) was found in a study of Ad26.COV2.S vaccination and SARS-CoV-2 variants. On this clone itself: The antigen is not known.

Noted treatment: about 20 received Ad26.COV2.S at low or high dose, single or two shots; roughly five received placebo; per-sample allocation not given. Collection of samples fell on day 63 after the first vaccine or placebo injection. A Boston adult aged 18-55 years was the donor. In the vaccine, an Ad26 vector expressed the SARS-CoV-2 spike of the Wuhan strain. Produced via immunoSEQ multiplex PCR; TCRdb's table is partial and in-frame only. The data show about half a million clones, 89% seen once. Study-wide results and limits: Measures of TCR breadth and depth may have fallen short of total T cell responses. Reported post-vaccination CD8+ and CD4+ T cell responses to spike showed substantial breadth.

Losses at the gene ends were 7 bases for V and 12 bases for J; bases not matched to a gene: 11. The CDR3 has 14 residues. Germline CDR1 is MNHEY and CDR2 is SVGAGI. V gene TRBV6-5 combines with J gene TRBJ2-1, with TRBD2 matching 11 bases. The receptor was derived from a person between 18 and 65 years old who received the Ad26.COV2.S COVID-19 vaccine or a placebo. The sample was peripheral blood, taken in a trial of Ad26.COV2.S vaccine versus placebo. CDR3 amino acids: CASKHSGRAPVQFF. The CDR3 DNA sequence: TGTGCCAGCAAACATAGCGGGAGGGCCCCAGTGCAGTTCTTC.